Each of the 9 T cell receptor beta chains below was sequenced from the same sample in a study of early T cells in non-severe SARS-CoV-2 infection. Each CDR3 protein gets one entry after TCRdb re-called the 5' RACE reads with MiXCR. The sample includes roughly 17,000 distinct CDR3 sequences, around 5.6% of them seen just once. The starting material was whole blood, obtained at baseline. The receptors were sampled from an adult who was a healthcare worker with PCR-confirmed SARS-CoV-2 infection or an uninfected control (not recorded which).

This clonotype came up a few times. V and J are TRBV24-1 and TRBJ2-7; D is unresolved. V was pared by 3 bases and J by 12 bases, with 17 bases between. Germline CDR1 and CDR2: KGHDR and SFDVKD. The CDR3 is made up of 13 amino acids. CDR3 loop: CATSDTDVRARYF. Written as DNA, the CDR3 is TGTGCCACCAGTGATACGGACGTTCGGGCGCGGTACTTC.

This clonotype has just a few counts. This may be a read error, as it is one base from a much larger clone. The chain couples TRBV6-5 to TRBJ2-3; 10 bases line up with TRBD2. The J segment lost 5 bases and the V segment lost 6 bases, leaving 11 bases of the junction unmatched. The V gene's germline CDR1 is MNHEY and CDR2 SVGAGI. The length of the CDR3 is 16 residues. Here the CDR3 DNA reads TGTGCCAGCAGCTGGTCTAGCGGGGGCAGAGGAGATACGCAGTATTTT. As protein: CASSWSSGGRGDTQYF.

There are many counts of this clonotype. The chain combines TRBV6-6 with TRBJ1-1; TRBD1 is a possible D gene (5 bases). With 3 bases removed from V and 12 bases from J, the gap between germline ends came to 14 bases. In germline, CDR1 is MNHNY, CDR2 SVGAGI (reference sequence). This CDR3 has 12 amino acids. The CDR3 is CASSYSRRAPFF. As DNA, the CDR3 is TGTGCCAGCAGTTATAGTCGCAGGGCTCCTTTCTTT.

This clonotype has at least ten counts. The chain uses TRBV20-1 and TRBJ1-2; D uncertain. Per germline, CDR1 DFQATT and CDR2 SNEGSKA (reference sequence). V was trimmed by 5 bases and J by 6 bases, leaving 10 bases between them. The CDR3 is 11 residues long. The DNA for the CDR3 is TGCAGTGCTTCTAAGGAGGATGGCTACACCTTC. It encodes CSASKEDGYTF.

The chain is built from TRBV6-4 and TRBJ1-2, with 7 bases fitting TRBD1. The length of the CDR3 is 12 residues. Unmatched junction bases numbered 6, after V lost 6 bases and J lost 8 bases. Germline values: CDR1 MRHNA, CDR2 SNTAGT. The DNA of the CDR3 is TGTGCCAGCAGCTCGGACAGGATCGGCTACACCTTC. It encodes CASSSDRIGYTF.

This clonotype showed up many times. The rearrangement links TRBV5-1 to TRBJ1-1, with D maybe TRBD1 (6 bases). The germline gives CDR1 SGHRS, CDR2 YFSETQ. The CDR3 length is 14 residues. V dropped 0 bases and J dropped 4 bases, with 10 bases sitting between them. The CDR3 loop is CASSLDRTATEAFF. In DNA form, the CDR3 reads TGCGCCAGCAGCTTGGACAGGACAGCCACTGAAGCTTTCTTT.

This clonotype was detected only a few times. CDR3 region: CASSFYQTMNTEAFF. For the CDR3, the DNA is TGTGCCAGCAGCTTTTACCAAACCATGAACACTGAAGCTTTCTTT. The chain is built from TRBV7-9 and TRBJ1-1; D gene uncertain. Germline values: CDR1 SEHNR, CDR2 FQNEAQ (reference sequence). Trimming cost V 3 bases and J 0 bases, with 11 bases left between them. The CDR3 is 15 residues long.

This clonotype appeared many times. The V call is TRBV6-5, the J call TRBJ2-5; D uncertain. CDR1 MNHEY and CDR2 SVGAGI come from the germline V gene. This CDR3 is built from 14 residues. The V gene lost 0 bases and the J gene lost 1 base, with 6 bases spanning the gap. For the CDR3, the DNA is TGTGCCAGCAGTTACTCAGCCAGCCAAGAGACCCAGTACTTC. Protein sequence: CASSYSASQETQYF.

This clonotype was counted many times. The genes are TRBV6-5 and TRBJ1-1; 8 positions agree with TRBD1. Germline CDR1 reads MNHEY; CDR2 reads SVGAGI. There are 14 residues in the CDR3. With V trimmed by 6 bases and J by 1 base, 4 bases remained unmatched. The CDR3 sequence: CASRRGQANTEAFF. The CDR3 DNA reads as TGTGCCAGCAGGAGGGGACAGGCGAACACTGAAGCTTTCTTT.